This passage covers 20 T cell receptor beta chains from one sample sequenced in a study of long-term antiretroviral therapy in people with HIV (dated by TCRdb to between 2021 and 2023). The immunoSEQ hsTCRB v3.0 assay was used at survey level resolution to sequence the TRB variable region. TCRdb holds this immuneACCESS table with in-frame rearrangements only. Some clones are missing; in checked studies, unresolved V genes explain under half, and the rest has no known cause. This sample lists 25,000 to 30,000 clones; approximately 81% were detected once. The biggest ten clones account for more than 7.5% of the sample. The specimen was unsorted PBMCs, collected 3 years after starting antiretroviral therapy. Receptors were obtained from a man between 35 and 55 years old with HIV.

The rearrangement links TRBV30 to TRBJ2-3, with 13 positions matching TRBD2. This CDR3 spans 18 amino acids. V dropped 5 bases and J dropped 2; count of bases not matched to a gene: 13. Germline CDR1 is GTSNPN and CDR2 is SVGIG (reference sequence). The CDR3 DNA reads as TGTGCCTGGGGGAGGGGGACTAGCGGGATACTTACCACAGATACGCAGTATTTT. Its protein is CAWGRGTSGILTTDTQYF.

The chain recombines TRBV19 with TRBJ1-1; D is perhaps TRBD1 (6 bases). V dropped 2 bases and J dropped 1 base, with 14 bases sitting between them. The CDR3 contains 16 residues. Per germline, CDR1 LNHDA and CDR2 SQIVND (reference sequence). This CDR3 reads CASSIRGGATNTEAFF. The CDR3, as DNA: TGTGCCAGTAGTATACGGGGGGGCGCGACGAACACTGAAGCTTTCTTT.

Only a few counts were recorded for this clone. The chain couples TRBV19 to TRBJ1-1; D is unclear. CDR3 size: 15 residues. V lost 3 bases, J lost 1 base, and 12 bases lay in between. Per the germline V gene, CDR1 is LNHDA and CDR2 is SQIVND (reference sequence). The CDR3 loop reads CASSISSNGNTEAFF. CDR3 DNA: TGTGCCAGTAGTATCAGTAGTAACGGGAACACTGAAGCTTTCTTT.

The V and J genes are TRBV5-1 and TRBJ1-1; 8 positions agree with TRBD1. J gave up 2 bases and V 0 bases, and 12 bases lay outside the gene matches. This CDR3 is 18 amino acids long. CDR1 and CDR2 (germline): SGHRS, YFSETQ. This CDR3 is CASSLDLTGALANTEAFF. The DNA of the CDR3 is TGCGCCAGCAGCTTGGACCTGACAGGGGCCCTCGCAAACACTGAAGCTTTCTTT.

The chain is built from TRBV7-9 and TRBJ2-7; D gene ambiguous. Germline CDR1 SEHNR, CDR2 FQNEAQ (reference sequence). Deletions cut 5 bases from V and 2 bases from J, with 10 bases between. The CDR3 has 13 residues. The CDR3 sequence is CASSLGWPYEQYF. In DNA, the CDR3 is TGTGCCAGCAGCCTTGGCTGGCCCTACGAGCAGTACTTC.

V and J are TRBV28 and TRBJ2-7; 7 nucleotides match TRBD1. CDR1 and CDR2 from the germline V gene are MDHEN and SYDVKM. The length of the CDR3 is 14 residues. V lost 8 bases, J lost 2 bases, and 9 bases stayed unmatched. The CDR3 protein is CASCVDRFAYEQYF. CDR3 in DNA: TGTGCCAGCTGTGTGGACAGGTTTGCCTACGAGCAGTACTTC.

The V call is TRBV27, the J call TRBJ2-7; D might be TRBD2 (6 bases). Germline V gene lookup returns CDR1 MNHEY and CDR2 SMNVEV (reference sequence). V lost 3 bases, J lost 0 bases, and 12 bases lay in between. CDR3 length equals 15 residues. CDR3 amino acids: CASSLGPSDSYEQYF. The CDR3 bases are TGTGCCAGCAGTTTGGGGCCTAGCGACTCCTACGAGCAGTACTTC.

The chain combines TRBV27 with TRBJ2-7; D may be TRBD2 (5 bases). The V and J ends lost 5 bases and 2 bases respectively, with 22 bases between them. The CDR3 runs to 17 residues. Germline assignment: CDR1 MNHEY and CDR2 SMNVEV (reference sequence). DNA of the CDR3: TGTGCCAGCAGTCCTCTGACTACAGTGGGCCGCCCCTACGAGCAGTACTTC. This sequence encodes CASSPLTTVGRPYEQYF.

This chain uses TRBV11-2 with TRBJ2-3, with 7 bases aligning to TRBD2. The V segment lost 1 base and the J segment 3 bases; nucleotides outside the gene matches: 10. The CDR3 is made up of 17 amino acids. Germline CDR1 is SGHAT and CDR2 is FQNNGV. The CDR3 DNA sequence: TGTGCCAGCAGCTTAGTAATCGGCGGGAGAGGTACAGATACGCAGTATTTT. Translation gives CASSLVIGGRGTDTQYF.

The V and J genes are TRBV27 and TRBJ2-3; D gene ambiguous. Germline values: CDR1 MNHEY, CDR2 SMNVEV (reference sequence). With 3 bases removed from V and 2 bases from J, the gap between germline ends came to 6 bases. The CDR3 has 13 residues. The CDR3 DNA is TGTGCCAGCAGTTTTAAGAACACAGATACGCAGTATTTT. This encodes CASSFKNTDTQYF.

V gene TRBV5-4 combines with J gene TRBJ2-1, with 7 bases matching TRBD1. CDR3 size: 14 residues. The V gene end was trimmed by 1 base and the J gene end by 7 bases; junction bases not matched to a gene: 5. CDR1 is SGHNT and CDR2 is YYREEE in the germline V gene (reference sequence). The CDR3 nucleotides read TGTGCCAGCAGCTTGAAGGGACAGATGAATGAGCAGTTCTTC. This encodes CASSLKGQMNEQFF.

The V call is TRBV5-1, the J call TRBJ1-1, with D unresolved. Germline V CDR1 and CDR2: SGHRS, YFSETQ. The CDR3 contains 17 residues. V was trimmed by 0 bases and J by 5 bases, leaving 20 bases between them. The CDR3 sequence is CASSLGYQESLGTEAFF. DNA for the CDR3: TGCGCCAGCAGCTTGGGGTACCAGGAATCCCTTGGAACTGAAGCTTTCTTT.

The chain has TRBV18 and TRBJ2-7; the D gene is possibly TRBD1 (6 bases). Germline CDR1 reads KGHSH; CDR2 reads LQKENI. V lost 6 bases, J lost 3 bases, and 15 bases lay in between. This CDR3 region has 14 residues. CDR3 amino acids: CASSPRTANYEQYF. As DNA, the CDR3 is TGTGCCAGCTCCCCAAGGACAGCCAACTACGAGCAGTACTTC.

The chain carries TRBV5-1 and TRBJ2-1, with D perhaps TRBD1 (6 bases). The CDR3 runs 19 residues. Germline CDR1 and CDR2: SGHRS and YFSETQ. V was cut by 0 bases and J by 4 bases, with 23 bases left in between. The CDR3 loop reads CASSLEGQGLNRLYNEQFF. CDR3 nucleotide sequence: TGCGCCAGCAGCTTGGAGGGACAAGGACTCAATCGGTTATACAATGAGCAGTTCTTC.

This chain connects TRBV5-6 to TRBJ1-2; D possibly corresponds to TRBD1 (5 bases). Germline V gene lookup returns CDR1 SGHDT and CDR2 YYEEEE. V was pared by 1 base and J by 4 bases, with 14 bases between. CDR3 length equals 15 residues. CDR3 region: CASSLPQGTGYGYTF. CDR3 DNA: TGTGCCAGCAGCTTGCCCCAGGGAACGGGCTATGGCTACACCTTC.

Here the CDR3 DNA reads TGTGCCAGCAGTGACTCCCTGGATAGCGGGGTCGATACGCAGTATTTT. Its translation: CASSDSLDSGVDTQYF. J is TRBJ2-3 and V is TRBV6-4; 8 bases match TRBD2. Germline lookup yields CDR1 MRHNA and CDR2 SNTAGT. The V and J ends lost 0 bases and 6 bases, in that order; junction bases with no gene match: 8. The CDR3 contains 16 residues.

This chain uses TRBV11-2 with TRBJ1-5, with D unresolved. Germline CDR1 is SGHAT and CDR2 is FQNNGV. CDR3 length: 14 amino acids. The V and J ends lost 2 bases and 2 bases respectively, with 7 bases between them. The chain's CDR3 is CASSLLGGNQPQHF. The CDR3 DNA reads TGTGCCAGCAGCTTATTGGGAGGCAATCAGCCCCAGCATTTT.

This chain uses TRBV2 with TRBJ2-1; TRBD1 is a possible D gene (5 bases). The germline CDR1 and CDR2 sequences are SNHLY and FYNNEI. The CDR3 is 16 residues long. V lost 9 bases and J 6 bases, leaving 24 bases between the germline ends. The CDR3 reads CARRLWGSNTVNEQFF. In DNA form, the CDR3 reads TGTGCCAGAAGATTATGGGGCAGTAATACGGTCAATGAGCAGTTCTTC.

The chain is built from TRBV29-1 and TRBJ1-5; the D is unclear. With 5 bases removed from V and 6 bases from J, the gap between germline ends came to 17 bases. The CDR3 totals 14 residues. Germline V gene data show CDR1 as SQVTM and CDR2 as ANQGSEA. The CDR3 is CSVKSTGDGQPQHF. The CDR3 region has the DNA TGCAGCGTTAAGTCAACCGGGGATGGTCAGCCCCAGCATTTT.

The chain is built from TRBV6-4 and TRBJ2-3, with 8 positions matching TRBD1. Germline V gives CDR1 MRHNA, CDR2 SNTAGT. The CDR3 totals 15 residues. After removal of 4 bases from V and 6 bases from J, the junction contained 9 bases not matched to a gene. CDR3 sequence reads: CASSVGQGAFDTQYF. CDR3 sequence (DNA): TGTGCCAGCAGTGTTGGGCAGGGGGCTTTTGATACGCAGTATTTT.